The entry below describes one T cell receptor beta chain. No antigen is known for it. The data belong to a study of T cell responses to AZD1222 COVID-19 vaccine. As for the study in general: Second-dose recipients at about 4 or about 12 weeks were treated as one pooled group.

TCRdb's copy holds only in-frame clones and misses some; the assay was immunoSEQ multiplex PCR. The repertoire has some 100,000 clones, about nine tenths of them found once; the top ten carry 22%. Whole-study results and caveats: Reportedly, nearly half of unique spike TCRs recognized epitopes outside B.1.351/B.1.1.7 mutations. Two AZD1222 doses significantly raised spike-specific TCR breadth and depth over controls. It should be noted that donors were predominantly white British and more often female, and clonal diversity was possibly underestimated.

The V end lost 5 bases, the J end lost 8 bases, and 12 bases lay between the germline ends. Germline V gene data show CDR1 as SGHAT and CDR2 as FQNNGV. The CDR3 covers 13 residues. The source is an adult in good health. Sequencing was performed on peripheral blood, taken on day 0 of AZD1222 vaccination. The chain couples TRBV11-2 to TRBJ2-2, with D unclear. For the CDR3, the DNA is TGTGCCAGCAGCACCCAAGCGAGGGGGGAGCTGTTTTTT. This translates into CASSTQARGELFF. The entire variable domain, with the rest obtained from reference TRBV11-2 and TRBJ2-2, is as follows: EAGVAQSPRYKIIEKRQSVAFWCNPISGHATLYWYQQILGQGPKLLIQFQNNGVVDDSQLPKDRFSAERLKGVDSTLKIQPAKLEDSAVYLCASSTQARGELFFGEGSRLTVL.